This T cell receptor (beta chain) was captured in a study of T cell responses to AZD1222 COVID-19 vaccine. Across the study: Second doses at about 4 or about 12 weeks were pooled.

Per germline, CDR1 SGHRS and CDR2 YFSETQ. V was clipped by 4 bases and J by 0 bases; unmatched bases: 6. The CDR3 spans 15 residues. Using immunoSEQ multiplex PCR, the repertoire was profiled, and TCRdb retains in-frame clones only, with some absent. The data hold some 89,000 clones, with 89% observed a single time. The chain employs TRBV5-1 and TRBJ2-7, with 8 bases fitting TRBD1. This clonotype was obtained from an adult in good health. Sequenced material: peripheral blood, taken on day 0 of AZD1222 vaccination. The CDR3 sequence: CASSPGTGRSYEQYF. The CDR3 DNA is TGCGCCAGCAGCCCTGGGACAGGTCGCTCCTACGAGCAGTACTTC.